This TCR beta chain was identified in a study of CD8 T cell repertoires and HIV-1 epitope variants (dated by TCRdb to the early 2020s). Looking at the study overall: T cells were stimulated in separate culture wells with each of twenty-five peptides representing autologous and known Gag and Nef epitope variants. Control conditions included a CMV, EBV and flu peptide pool, the Ebola AY9 epitope as negative control, and a no-peptide well. T cells were enriched using the EasySep Human T Cell Enrichment Kit and were co-cultured with equal numbers of autologous T cell-negative cells serving as antigen-presenting cells. A total of 75 to 100 T cell cultures were run, with each culture condition done in triplicate except for one peptide, which was done in duplicate. An aliquot of 1M T cells was set aside as an uncultured baseline condition, separate from the 80 or so T cell cultures. Cultures were maintained for 10 days in IMDM with gentamicin, and half-media changes adding IL-2, IL-7 and IL-15 were performed on days 3 and 7. The epitopes tested covered three Gag epitope families plus Nef HW9 and YT9. Overall study results and their limits: The assay identified only TCR beta chains and indicated proliferation to antigen, not T cell function or cytokine profile. About nine antigen-specific TCR beta clonotypes were identified, of which about 6 appeared to be cross-reactive for autologous or known escape epitope variants. A handful of clonotypes recognized the Nef KF9 family and one clonotype recognized the HW9 family, while no responses to the TAALDMSHF plasma variant were seen.

CDR1 and CDR2 are drawn from the germline V gene: SQVTM, ANQGSEA. The CDR3 goes from the cysteine to the phenylalanine over 12 residues. CDR3 DNA only is kept here, 36 bases in frame from base 1. V is shortened by 7 bases, J by 2 bases, and the region joining them spans 11 bases. The EasySep Human CD8+ T Cell Enrichment Kit was used on day 10 to isolate CD8+ T cells from every culture. The immunoSEQ platform was used to sequence TCR beta CDR3 regions at survey depth. The QIAamp DNA micro kit was used to extract genomic DNA from every cultured and uncultured CD8+ T cell population. Under the source paper's analysis protocol: Samples with under 5,000 productive reads were excluded, and this exclusion removed about 6.5% of the roughly 80 HIV peptide-stimulated cultures. A MANAFEST web app trimmed sequences to CDR3 and removed nonproductive sequences, CDR3s under 5 amino acids, and those not starting C or ending F/W. Antigen-specific clonotypes had to expand in at least 2 of 3 replicates versus no-peptide control at FDR 0.01, only within one epitope family. In addition, a specific clonotype needed a frequency at least fivefold higher than in wells stimulated with peptides from other epitope families. TCRdb stores this immuneACCESS table with in-frame sequences only. Part of the clones is absent; in the studies checked, under half of the shortfall reflects unresolved V genes, and no reason is known for the rest. For V, J and clone size, that table is used; D and trimming come from the DNA. The sample table shows over 5,000 clones, and about 61% are seen once. The top ten clonotypes cover over 40% of the sample.

This clone appeared once. There is no known antigen for this receptor. Within one base of it there is no much larger clone, and no base qualities were kept. Sequences were obtained from cultured CD8+ T cells derived from PBMCs. The sequence was collected from a male donor with HIV. The rearranged chain carries TRBV29-1 and TRBJ2-5; TRBD2 is perhaps the D gene, given 5 matching bases. The sequence in DNA is TGCAGCGCGGGGAGCACTCAAGAGACCCAGTACTTC. Protein translation: CSAGSTQETQYF.